This T cell receptor (beta chain) comes out of a study of human T cells and chemical hapten exposure. Overall study results and limits: Counts of TCRs above 1 in 1000 frequency stayed unchanged with DPC sensitization. Expanded TCRs clustered into significantly more large CDR3 similarity groups than controls, the analysis revealed.

Deletions cut 5 bases from V and 8 bases from J, with 13 bases between. This CDR3 is built from 13 residues. Per the germline V gene, CDR1 is KGHSH and CDR2 is LQKENI. Time point described: patch test 1, 2 weeks after DPC sensitization. Treatment indicated: therapeutic diphenylcyclopropenone sensitization with weekly scalp DPC. This clonotype was counted between two and nine times. As yet, its antigen is unknown. TCRdb reprocessed the RACE reads with MiXCR, giving one entry per CDR3 protein. The sample comprises about 80,000 distinct CDR3 sequences, around 10% of which are singletons, and around 1.5% rests with the top ten.

V usage is TRBV18 and J usage is TRBJ1-5, with D possibly being TRBD1 (5 bases). Sequenced here: whole blood, sampled in connection with sensitization to the hapten diphenylcyclopropenone (DPC). This TCR was recovered from a woman aged 45-59 years with alopecia areata. Some clones in this sample may be carry-over from other donors' samples. The CDR3 sequence: CASSSGFGKPQHF. In DNA form, the CDR3 reads TGTGCCAGCTCATCAGGGTTCGGGAAGCCCCAGCATTTT.